Below, one T cell receptor beta chain is given with its context. The target antigen is unknown. The V gene's germline CDR1 is DFQATT and CDR2 SNEGSKA (reference sequence). This CDR3 spans 15 amino acids. The V and J ends lost 5 bases and 0 bases, in that order; junction bases with no gene match: 4. This record belongs to a study of post-analysis software for immune sequencing data. Study-level background: The courses of disease that were included comprised relapsing-remitting, secondary progressive and progressive-relapsing multiple sclerosis. Study outcomes and limitations: TRBV segments more frequent in patients than in controls numbered several and included TRBV5-6, TRBV5-1 and TRBV20-1. With F measure, samples from one preparation batch clustered together strongly. Normalized Chao1 diversity in multiple sclerosis patients fell significantly below that of controls.

Unique-molecular-identifier-tagged TCR beta cDNA libraries were used. A single record per CDR3 protein comes from TCRdb applying MiXCR to the PCR reads. This table holds roughly 200,000 distinct CDR3 sequences, 29% found once. This clonotype originated in a girl under 18 with multiple sclerosis. V usage is TRBV20-1 and J usage is TRBJ2-1; 10 nucleotides line up with TRBD2. The sequenced sample consisted of blood. The CDR3 DNA follows: TGCAGTGCTTGTAGCGGGGGGAACTCCTACAATGAGCAGTTCTTC. Protein product: CSACSGGNSYNEQFF.